Described below is a single T cell receptor beta chain sequence and its context. The record originates from a study of T cell changes during pregnancy in multiple sclerosis. Measured with immunoSEQ multiplex PCR; TCRdb has only the in-frame clones, and not every one. The data contain approximately 100,000 clones, roughly 92% of them seen just once; the ten biggest clones take up around 1.2%. The germline V gene has CDR1 SQVTM and CDR2 ANQGSEA. This CDR3 has 12 amino acids. V lost 8 bases, J lost 0 bases, and 8 bases lay in between. This chain connects TRBV29-1 to TRBJ2-1; D gene ambiguous. The receptor comes from a female donor with multiple sclerosis, enrolled in a pregnancy study. Sequencing used peripheral blood, obtained in the second trimester of pregnancy. The CDR3 bases are TGCAGCTGGCAACGCTCCTACAATGAGCAGTTCTTC. Protein: CSWQRSYNEQFF.